This paragraph covers one TCR beta chain sequence. This specimen comes from a study of T cell changes during pregnancy in multiple sclerosis. Assay: immunoSEQ multiplex PCR; the TCRdb copy retains only in-frame clones and omits some. This table holds around 25,000 clones, 80% to 90% found once. The clonotype comes from a female donor in good health, enrolled as a control in a pregnancy study. The specimen was CD8+ T cells from peripheral blood mononuclear cells, collected in the first trimester of pregnancy.

In DNA form, the CDR3 reads TGTGCCAGCAGCCTATATGGTACTGAAGCTTTCTTT. Translation gives CASSLYGTEAFF. The V and J genes are TRBV27 and TRBJ1-1; D call uncertain. Trimming took off 6 bases at V and 5 bases at J, with 10 bases between the two ends. Germline values: CDR1 MNHEY, CDR2 SMNVEV (reference sequence). The CDR3 has 12 amino acids.